This T cell receptor (beta chain) originates from a study of early T cells in non-severe SARS-CoV-2 infection. Study results and limitations: Reliance on VDJdb matching favored anti-spike CD8 responses; private and CD4 specificities were missed.

The CDR3 loop spans 16 amino acids. Trimming stripped 7 bases from V and 0 bases from J, with 19 bases between. Tagging with unique molecular identifiers was applied to individual cDNA molecules. TCRdb reprocessed the 5' RACE reads via MiXCR and lists one record per CDR3 protein. The sample has tens of thousands of distinct CDR3 sequences, approximately 6.1% seen once; the top ten hold approximately 3.6%. This clonotype came up a few times. Its target is unknown. The chain carries TRBV12-3 or TRBV12-4 and TRBJ2-7; D tentatively fits TRBD1 or TRBD2 (5 bases each). The specimen comprised whole blood, sampled at baseline. This TCR was recovered from an adult who was a healthcare worker with PCR-confirmed SARS-CoV-2 infection or an uninfected control (not recorded which). The CDR3 nucleotides read TGTGCCAGCACCCTGAGGGGCCACAGGAGCTCCTACGAGCAGTACTTC. It specifies CASTLRGHRSSYEQYF.